The 7 T cell receptor beta chains below all came from one sample that was sequenced in a study of cytomegalovirus exposure and HLA in healthy donors. Assay: immunoSEQ multiplex PCR; the TCRdb copy retains only in-frame clones and omits some. This table holds around 220,000 clones, approximately 80% found once. The sequenced sample was PBMCs. The source is a woman aged 25 to 45 in good health and CMV-seropositive.

The chain carries TRBV29-1 and TRBJ2-1, with D perhaps given as TRBD1 or TRBD2 (5 bases each). This CDR3 has 13 residues. CDR1 SQVTM and CDR2 ANQGSEA come from the germline V gene. V was shortened by 6 bases and J by 5 bases, with 14 bases between the two germline ends. The DNA for the CDR3 is TGCAGCGTCGGGACGGCTCTAGACAATGAGCAGTTCTTC. The encoded protein is CSVGTALDNEQFF.

This clone was counted between two and nine times. The chain links TRBV4-1 to TRBJ2-1, with a possible D match to TRBD2 (6 bases). The germline V gene has CDR1 MGHRA and CDR2 YSYEKL. The V gene lost 4 bases and the J gene lost 9 bases, with 19 bases spanning the gap. The CDR3 is 15 amino acids. Written as DNA, the CDR3 is TGCGCCAGCAGCCTGATCCCGGGACGGGGAGGTGAGCAGTTCTTC. It specifies CASSLIPGRGGEQFF.

This clone was observed a few times. The V gene is TRBV5-1, the J gene TRBJ2-1; 9 nucleotides agree with TRBD1. J gave up 1 base and V 2 bases, and 1 base lay outside the gene matches. CDR3 length: 15 residues. Germline V gene data show CDR1 as SGHRS and CDR2 as YFSETQ. Here the CDR3 DNA reads TGCGCCAGCAGCTTAGACAGGGGGTCCTACAATGAGCAGTTCTTC. This codes for CASSLDRGSYNEQFF.

The V gene is TRBV11-2, the J gene TRBJ2-3, with 8 bases lining up with TRBD2. Germline CDR1 and CDR2: SGHAT and FQNNGV. The CDR3 contains 15 residues. The trim removed 5 bases at V and 7 bases at J, leaving 11 bases unmatched. CDR3 sequence: CASSRIAGRSHTQYF. The CDR3 DNA reads TGTGCCAGCAGCCGAATAGCGGGACGGAGTCATACGCAGTATTTT.

The chain has TRBV5-1 and TRBJ1-1; D is uncertain. Germline loops: CDR1 SGHRS, CDR2 YFSETQ. CDR3 length: 13 amino acids. V lost 5 bases, J lost 5 bases, and 13 bases lay in between. For the CDR3, the DNA is TGCGCCAGCAGTCAAGCGAGCCGGACTGAAGCTTTCTTT. Translating it yields CASSQASRTEAFF.

The genes are TRBV7-9 and TRBJ1-1, with unresolved D. This CDR3 contains 12 residues. The germline CDR1 and CDR2 sequences are SEHNR and FQNEAQ (reference sequence). The V gene lost 3 bases and the J gene lost 5 bases, with 7 bases spanning the gap. As DNA, the CDR3 is TGTGCCAGCAGCTTTGGACCGACTGAAGCTTTCTTT. The encoded protein is CASSFGPTEAFF.

The rearrangement joins TRBV28 to TRBJ2-7, with TRBD2 identical over 12 bases. The CDR3 has 16 residues. V lost 5 bases to trimming and J lost 2 bases; unmatched junction nucleotides: 7. Germline lookup yields CDR1 MDHEN and CDR2 SYDVKM. CDR3 region: CASSLETSGSPYEQYF. The CDR3 bases are TGTGCCAGCAGTCTCGAGACTAGCGGGAGTCCCTACGAGCAGTACTTC.